This entry describes one T cell receptor (beta chain). This record comes from a study of T cells in localized non-small cell lung cancer. The data were produced by immunoSEQ multiplex PCR, yet TCRdb's version contains in-frame clones alone and is incomplete. Seen here are under 900 clones, roughly 30% observed once, and the top ten hold around 13%. The CDR3 has 13 residues. The germline V gene has CDR1 GTSNPN and CDR2 SVGIG (reference sequence). Trimming at V came to 5 bases and at J to 5 bases, leaving 5 bases not matched to a gene. The material sequenced was normal lung tissue next to the tumor, taken before any cancer treatment. The chain links TRBV30 to TRBJ1-4; 7 bases map to TRBD1. The receptor was derived from a man aged 40-75 years with stage III lung adenocarcinoma. The CDR3, as DNA: TGTGCCTGGCAGGGACAGCCCAATGAAAAACTGTTTTTT. Amino acid sequence: CAWQGQPNEKLFF.